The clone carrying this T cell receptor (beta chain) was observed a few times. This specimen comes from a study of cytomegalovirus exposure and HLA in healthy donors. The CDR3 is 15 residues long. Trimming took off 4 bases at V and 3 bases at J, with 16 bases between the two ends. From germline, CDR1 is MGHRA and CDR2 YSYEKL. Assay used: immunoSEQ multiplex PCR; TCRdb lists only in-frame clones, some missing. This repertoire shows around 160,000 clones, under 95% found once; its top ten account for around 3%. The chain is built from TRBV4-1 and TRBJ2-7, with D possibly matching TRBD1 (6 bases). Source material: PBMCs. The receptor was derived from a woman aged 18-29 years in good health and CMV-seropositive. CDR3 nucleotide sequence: TGCGCCAGCAGCCGCTCGACAGGTAGTGTCTACGAGCAGTACTTC. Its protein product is CASSRSTGSVYEQYF.